The rows below give T cell receptor beta chains drawn from one sample of a study of cytomegalovirus exposure and HLA in healthy donors. The data were produced by immunoSEQ multiplex PCR, yet TCRdb's version contains in-frame clones alone and is incomplete. The sample has about 130,000 clones, around 78% seen once; the top ten hold 3.6%. The material sequenced was PBMCs. These receptors all come from a man aged 35 to 55 in good health and CMV-seronegative. Each CDR3 is given with its conserved first and last residue. Fields, in order: V gene, clone size, D gene, J gene, CDR3 DNA, CDR3 protein. The D gene is left open where the match is weak. The size of a clone is reported for some rows only, either as once, few or many, or as a class for expanded clones.

V gene: TRBV5-6; clone size: NA; D gene: NA; J gene: TRBJ1-2; CDR3 DNA: TGTGCCAGCAGCTCCCTTGGGCCCAACTATGGCTACACCTTC; CDR3 protein: CASSSLGPNYGYTF
V gene: TRBV5-6; clone size: NA; D gene: NA; J gene: TRBJ1-2; CDR3 DNA: TGTACCACCTCTTCCGGCGGATCTATTGGCTACACCTTC; CDR3 protein: CTTSSGGSIGYTF
V gene: TRBV7-8; clone size: NA; D gene: NA; J gene: TRBJ1-4; CDR3 DNA: TGTGCCAGCAGGTCCTCTAATGAAAAACTGTTTTTT; CDR3 protein: CASRSSNEKLFF
V gene: TRBV6-1; clone size: NA; D gene: TRBD1; J gene: TRBJ2-5; CDR3 DNA: TGTGCCAGCAGCGATTGGGGGACAGGGGAAGAGACCCAGTACTTC; CDR3 protein: CASSDWGTGEETQYF
V gene: TRBV30; clone size: NA; D gene: NA; J gene: TRBJ1-4; CDR3 DNA: TGTGCCTGGAGTCGAGGAATTGAGGAAAAACTGTTTTTT; CDR3 protein: CAWSRGIEEKLFF
V gene: TRBV9; clone size: NA; D gene: NA; J gene: TRBJ1-5; CDR3 DNA: TGTGCCAGCAGCGTAGATGGGATACCGGGGCAGCCCCAGCATTTT; CDR3 protein: CASSVDGIPGQPQHF
V gene: TRBV19; clone size: NA; D gene: NA; J gene: TRBJ2-5; CDR3 DNA: TGTGCCAGTAGTACCACGGGTCCTGGGGCAGAGACCCAGTACTTC; CDR3 protein: CASSTTGPGAETQYF
V gene: TRBV11-2; clone size: NA; D gene: NA; J gene: TRBJ2-7; CDR3 DNA: TGTGCCAGCAGCTTAATAGCCCAGGGAGGGGGCGAGCAGTACTTC; CDR3 protein: CASSLIAQGGGEQYF
V gene: TRBV18; clone size: NA; D gene: NA; J gene: TRBJ2-2; CDR3 DNA: TGTGCCAGCTCAGCCCCGATGGACAGTTCCTCTAGGGCCGGGGAGCTGTTTTTT; CDR3 protein: CASSAPMDSSSRAGELFF
V gene: TRBV30; clone size: NA; D gene: NA; J gene: TRBJ1-1; CDR3 DNA: TGTGCCTTACAATTGGGCCGGAACACTGAAGCTTTCTTT; CDR3 protein: CALQLGRNTEAFF
V gene: TRBV9; clone size: NA; D gene: TRBD1; J gene: TRBJ1-5; CDR3 DNA: TGTGCCAGCAGCGGACCGGGACAGGGGGCGAATCAGCCCCAGCATTTT; CDR3 protein: CASSGPGQGANQPQHF
V gene: TRBV15; clone size: few; D gene: NA; J gene: TRBJ2-7; CDR3 DNA: TGTGCCACCAGTATAGCCGATGGGGCAGGCTTCTACGAGCAGTACTTC; CDR3 protein: CATSIADGAGFYEQYF
V gene: TRBV6-4; clone size: NA; D gene: NA; J gene: TRBJ2-3; CDR3 DNA: TGTGCCAGCAGTGAGATGGGGGGAGATACGCAGTATTTT; CDR3 protein: CASSEMGGDTQYF
V gene: TRBV15; clone size: once; D gene: NA; J gene: TRBJ2-3; CDR3 DNA: TGTGCCACCAGCAGAGGAATTAAGCGAGCCGCTAGCACAGATACGCAGTATTTT; CDR3 protein: CATSRGIKRAASTDTQYF
V gene: TRBV19; clone size: once; D gene: NA; J gene: TRBJ1-5; CDR3 DNA: TGTGCCAGTACCCCCCGGTTTAGCAATCAGCCCCAGCATTTT; CDR3 protein: CASTPRFSNQPQHF
V gene: TRBV4-1; clone size: NA; D gene: NA; J gene: TRBJ1-3; CDR3 DNA: TGCGCCAGCACCCCCGGGTTTTTGGGAGACACCATATATTTT; CDR3 protein: CASTPGFLGDTIYF
V gene: TRBV7-3; clone size: NA; D gene: NA; J gene: TRBJ2-6; CDR3 DNA: TGTGCCAGCAGCTTTGGCGGTATCTCTGGGGCCAACGGCCTGACTTTC; CDR3 protein: CASSFGGISGANGLTF
V gene: TRBV6-1; clone size: NA; D gene: TRBD1; J gene: TRBJ1-5; CDR3 DNA: TGTGCCAGCAGGACAGGACAGGAGAACAATCAGCCCCAGCATTTT; CDR3 protein: CASRTGQENNQPQHF